The 25 T cell receptor beta chains listed next were all sequenced from one sample in a study of shared clonotypes between healthy human individuals. Libraries were prepared by immunoSEQ multiplex PCR; TCRdb keeps only in-frame clonotypes and omits some of them. The data hold more than 2 million clones, with more than 90% observed a single time. Material for sequencing was naive CD4+ T cells sorted from blood. Indicated subset: CD45RA+ positively selected. These receptors were taken from a man aged 18-30 years in good health.

J is TRBJ2-2 and V is TRBV2; no definite D call. In germline, CDR1 is SNHLY, CDR2 FYNNEI. V was pared by 5 bases and J by 0 bases, with 13 bases between. The CDR3 contains 16 residues. CDR3 bases: TGTGCCAGCAGTCCCGGTCTGGATCCGAACACCGGGGAGCTGTTTTTT. Protein: CASSPGLDPNTGELFF.

This clone was observed a single time. The same CDR3 also results from other DNA sequences found in this sample. The chain has TRBV9 and TRBJ2-5, with D hard to call. The V and J ends lost 2 bases and 0 bases respectively, with 5 bases between them. CDR3 length equals 13 residues. Germline V lookup: CDR1 SGDLS, CDR2 YYNGEE. The CDR3 region has the DNA TGTGCCAGCAGCGTTACAGACCAAGAGACCCAGTACTTC. Encoded protein: CASSVTDQETQYF.

The rearrangement links TRBV9 to TRBJ2-7; 11 nucleotides match TRBD2. After removal of 3 bases from V and 5 bases from J, the junction contained 7 bases not matched to a gene. The CDR3 totals 15 residues. Germline V gene lookup returns CDR1 SGDLS and CDR2 YYNGEE. This CDR3 is CASSAETSGAHEQYF. CDR3 DNA: TGTGCCAGCAGCGCAGAGACTAGCGGGGCCCACGAGCAGTACTTC.

The rearrangement joins TRBV4-1 to TRBJ2-1; 10 bases align to TRBD2. The germline CDR1 and CDR2 sequences are MGHRA and YSYEKL. There are 18 residues in the CDR3. J was trimmed by 3 bases and V by 4 bases; bases with no gene match: 12. The CDR3: CASSRLPRLAGFYNEQFF. Written as DNA, the CDR3 is TGCGCCAGCAGCCGCCTCCCCCGACTAGCGGGCTTCTACAATGAGCAGTTCTTC.

V usage is TRBV5-1 and J usage is TRBJ1-4, with a possible D match to TRBD1 (5 bases). This CDR3 has 16 residues. V lost 0 bases, J lost 1 base, and 10 bases lay in between. Germline V gene data show CDR1 as SGHRS and CDR2 as YFSETQ. The CDR3 region has the DNA TGCGCCAGCAGCTTGGTGCCGGGGGGAACTAATGAAAAACTGTTTTTT. Translation gives CASSLVPGGTNEKLFF.

The J gene is TRBJ2-7, the V gene TRBV28, with 9 bases lining up with TRBD1. Germline assignment: CDR1 MDHEN and CDR2 SYDVKM. The CDR3 length is 14 residues. Trimming at V came to 3 bases and at J to 3 bases, leaving 3 bases not matched to a gene. The DNA for the CDR3 is TGTGCCAGCAGTTTTGGGACAGGGATCTACGAGCAGTACTTC. Amino acid sequence: CASSFGTGIYEQYF.

J is TRBJ2-1 and V is TRBV7-2; TRBD2 agrees at 7 bases. The CDR3 totals 12 residues. Trimming took 5 bases from V and 12 from J; bases not matched to a gene: 7. CDR1 and CDR2 from the germline V gene are SGHTA and FQGNSA. As DNA, the CDR3 is TGTGCCAGCAGCCATCCCGGGACTACGCAGTTCTTC. It is translated as CASSHPGTTQFF.

The V and J genes are TRBV4-1 and TRBJ1-2; D gene uncertain. V lost 0 bases and J lost 2, with 10 bases in between. Germline CDR1 is MGHRA and CDR2 is YSYEKL. CDR3 length equals 15 residues. CDR3 sequence reads: CASSQDAGNNYGYTF. CDR3 sequence (DNA): TGCGCCAGCAGCCAAGATGCGGGGAACAACTATGGCTACACCTTC.

The V and J genes are TRBV6-5 and TRBJ2-5, with 9 bases aligning to TRBD1. Looked up from germline, CDR1 is MNHEY and CDR2 is SVGAGI. Losses at the gene ends were 3 bases for V and 4 bases for J; bases not matched to a gene: 6. The length of the CDR3 is 15 residues. CDR3 sequence (DNA): TGTGCCAGCAGTTATAGACAGGGGGGGGTAGAGACCCAGTACTTC. It encodes CASSYRQGGVETQYF.

V usage is TRBV19 and J usage is TRBJ1-6; 9 nucleotides agree with TRBD1. Germline V gene lookup returns CDR1 LNHDA and CDR2 SQIVND (reference sequence). This CDR3 region has 14 residues. Unmatched junction bases numbered 5, after V lost 4 bases and J lost 10 bases. The CDR3 DNA reads TGTGCCAGTAGTAGTGGACAGGGGCACTCACCCCTCCACTTT. This encodes CASSSGQGHSPLHF.

The table lists this clone with a count of one. The rearrangement uses TRBV7-9 and TRBJ1-6, with 8 bases aligning to TRBD1. The CDR3 consists of 14 residues. In germline, CDR1 is SEHNR, CDR2 FQNEAQ (reference sequence). Trimming took 6 bases from V and 8 from J; bases not matched to a gene: 6. This CDR3 is CASSSTGEYSPLHF. In nucleotides, the CDR3 is TGTGCCAGCAGTTCGACAGGGGAGTATTCACCCCTCCACTTT.

This chain links TRBV20-1 with TRBJ2-7; D is perhaps TRBD1 (6 bases). Germline-derived CDR1 and CDR2 are DFQATT and SNEGSKA (reference sequence). The CDR3 loop spans 11 amino acids. The V and J ends lost 7 bases and 5 bases respectively, with 12 bases between them. The CDR3 reads CSVTGLDEQYF. The CDR3 nucleotides are TGCAGTGTCACAGGGCTCGACGAGCAGTACTTC.

V and J are TRBV7-2 and TRBJ2-7; 9 bases align to TRBD1. Germline V lookup: CDR1 SGHTA, CDR2 FQGNSA. The CDR3 consists of 15 residues. With 2 bases clipped from V and 4 bases from J, the junction kept 6 bases outside the gene matches. The CDR3 loop reads CASSLQFGTGYEQYF. CDR3 bases: TGTGCCAGCAGCTTACAATTCGGGACAGGGTACGAGCAGTACTTC.

The gene calls are TRBV5-1 and TRBJ1-4; perhaps TRBD1 as D (5 bases). In germline, CDR1 is SGHRS, CDR2 YFSETQ. V dropped 1 base and J dropped 2 bases, with 9 bases sitting between them. The CDR3 has 15 amino acids. CDR3 in amino acids: CASSLYRGTNEKLFF. The CDR3 coding sequence is TGCGCCAGCAGCTTGTATCGGGGGACTAATGAAAAACTGTTTTTT.

This clone was picked up one time. The chain uses TRBV6-5 and TRBJ2-7; D is perhaps TRBD1 (5 bases). This CDR3 comprises 14 residues. Trimming took off 6 bases at V and 2 bases at J, with 14 bases between the two ends. Germline values: CDR1 MNHEY, CDR2 SVGAGI. The CDR3 is CASRSQQVTYEQYF. Here the CDR3 DNA reads TGTGCCAGCAGGTCTCAACAGGTCACCTACGAGCAGTACTTC.

The chain uses TRBV4-1 and TRBJ2-3; D is unclear. This CDR3 contains 16 residues. Germline values: CDR1 MGHRA, CDR2 YSYEKL. Trimming stripped 4 bases from V and 5 bases from J, with 19 bases between. DNA of the CDR3: TGCGCCAGCAGCCCAATGGGCTTGATCGCTGAAGATACGCAGTATTTT. This gives the protein CASSPMGLIAEDTQYF.

CDR3 in amino acids: CAWSGRAWDTEAFF. The CDR3 bases are TGTGCCTGGAGTGGTCGTGCTTGGGACACTGAAGCTTTCTTT. J is TRBJ1-1 and V is TRBV30; D ambiguous. The length of the CDR3 is 14 residues. Germline V gives CDR1 GTSNPN, CDR2 SVGIG (reference sequence). Trimming shortened V by 1 base and J by 3 bases, and 12 bases separated the two germline ends.

The V call is TRBV4-1, the J call TRBJ2-5, with unresolved D. Germline V CDR1 and CDR2: MGHRA, YSYEKL. Trimming took 0 bases from V and 0 from J, leaving 8 bases between them. The CDR3 totals 15 residues. CDR3 DNA: TGCGCCAGCAGCCAAGAAAGTGGGTACCAAGAGACCCAGTACTTC. It specifies CASSQESGYQETQYF.

V usage is TRBV30 and J usage is TRBJ2-7; either TRBD1 or TRBD2 may fit D (5 bases each). Trimming took off 3 bases at V and 7 bases at J, with 13 bases between the two ends. CDR3 length equals 12 residues. Germline V lookup: CDR1 GTSNPN, CDR2 SVGIG (reference sequence). In DNA, the CDR3 is TGTGCCTGGAGCCCAGGGACGGGGGAGCAGTACTTC. Its translation is CAWSPGTGEQYF.

A remark on this clone: The same CDR3 also results from other DNA sequences found in this sample. The gene calls are TRBV4-3 and TRBJ1-1; D unclear. The ends were cut back, 0 bases at V and 4 bases at J, with 6 bases in the middle. CDR1 is LGHNA, CDR2 YSLEER, per germline. The CDR3 is 13 amino acids. The DNA for the CDR3 is TGCGCCAGCAGCCAAGAGTTGGGCACTGAAGCTTTCTTT. Translation: CASSQELGTEAFF.

The chain uses TRBV2 and TRBJ2-1, with TRBD1 identical over 8 bases. The CDR3 totals 15 residues. J gave up 1 base and V 7 bases, and 6 bases lay outside the gene matches. The germline V gene has CDR1 SNHLY and CDR2 FYNNEI. The DNA for the CDR3 is TGTGCCAGCAAGATCGACAGGGGATCCTACAATGAGCAGTTCTTC. It specifies CASKIDRGSYNEQFF.

J is TRBJ1-4 and V is TRBV7-2; 8 bases are a match to TRBD1. CDR1 and CDR2 (germline): SGHTA, FQGNSA. V shed 5 bases and J 9 bases; nucleotides not matched to a gene: 17. The CDR3 is 17 amino acids. In nucleotides, the CDR3 is TGTGCCAGCAGCCCGGTCTACGGACAGGGCAGAAAGAAAAAACTGTTTTTT. Its protein is CASSPVYGQGRKKKLFF.

The gene calls are TRBV7-2 and TRBJ1-1; TRBD1 agrees at 11 bases. With V trimmed by 3 bases and J by 5 bases, 8 bases remained unmatched. The CDR3 consists of 16 residues. Per germline, CDR1 SGHTA and CDR2 FQGNSA. Here the CDR3 DNA reads TGTGCCAGCAGCTTCGGGACAGGGGGACGGGGGACTGAAGCTTTCTTT. The encoded protein is CASSFGTGGRGTEAFF.

The chain carries TRBV7-2 and TRBJ1-6; no clear D. Trimming left V 6 bases short and J 7 bases short, with 4 bases between. Germline V gene lookup returns CDR1 SGHTA and CDR2 FQGNSA. The CDR3 length is 11 residues. CDR3 amino acids: CASRGNSPLHF. The CDR3 bases are TGTGCCAGCAGAGGAAATTCACCCCTCCACTTT.

The chain recombines TRBV2 with TRBJ1-5; the D gene is possibly TRBD1 (5 bases). CDR3 size: 13 residues. Germline assignment: CDR1 SNHLY and CDR2 FYNNEI. Trimming removed 8 bases from V and 3 bases from J, with 11 bases in between. This chain's CDR3 is CASAGRSNQPQHF. CDR3 nucleotide sequence: TGTGCCAGCGCGGGACGGTCCAATCAGCCCCAGCATTTT.